The clone carrying this T cell receptor (beta chain) was recorded at least ten times. The entry originates in a study of neurological immune-mediated disorders. The making of cDNA relied on 5'RACE with 10-nucleotide random UMIs. One entry per CDR3 protein results from TCRdb running MiXCR on the 5' RACE reads. The sample shows over 45,000 distinct CDR3 sequences, less than 6% of them seen only once. CDR3 length: 14 amino acids. The ends lost 3 bases at V and 6 bases at J; junction bases unmatched: 8. Material: CD4+ T cells from blood. This receptor was identified in a woman aged 18-30 years with multiple sclerosis. The J gene is TRBJ2-7, the V gene TRBV12-3 or TRBV12-4, with TRBD1 matching over 7 bases. Written as DNA, the CDR3 is TGTGCCAGCAGTTTCGGGACAGAGCCTCGCGAGCAGTACTTC. This sequence encodes CASSFGTEPREQYF.